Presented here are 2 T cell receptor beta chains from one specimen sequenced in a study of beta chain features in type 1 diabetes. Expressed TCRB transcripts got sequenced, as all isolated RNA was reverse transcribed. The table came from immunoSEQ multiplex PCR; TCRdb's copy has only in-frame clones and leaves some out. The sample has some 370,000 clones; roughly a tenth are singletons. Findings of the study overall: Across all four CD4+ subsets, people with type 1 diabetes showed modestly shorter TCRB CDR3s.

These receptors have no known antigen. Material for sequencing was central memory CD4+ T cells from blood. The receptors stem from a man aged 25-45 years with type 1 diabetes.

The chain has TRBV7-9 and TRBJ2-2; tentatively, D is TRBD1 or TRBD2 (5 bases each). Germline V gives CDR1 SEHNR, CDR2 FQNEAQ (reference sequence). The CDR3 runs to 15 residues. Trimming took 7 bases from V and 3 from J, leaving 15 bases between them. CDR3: CASKIWGSDTGELFF. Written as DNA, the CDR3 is TGTGCCAGCAAGATCTGGGGGTCGGACACCGGGGAGCTGTTTTTT.

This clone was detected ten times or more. CDR3 amino acids: CASSLVQGADTQYF. In DNA form, the CDR3 reads TGTGCCAGCAGCTTAGTCCAGGGAGCAGATACGCAGTATTTT. This chain links TRBV7-2 with TRBJ2-3; either TRBD1 or TRBD2 may supply D (5 bases each). CDR1 is SGHTA, CDR2 FQGNSA, per germline. There are 14 residues in the CDR3. V shed 1 base and J shed 4 bases, with 9 bases lying between them.